The entry below gives a single TCR beta chain sequence along with its context. Antigen: not known. The data are from a study of T-cell memory formation after mild COVID-19. This CDR3 is built from 12 residues. Germline lookup yields CDR1 MNHNY and CDR2 SVGAGI (reference sequence). V shed 6 bases and J shed 14 bases, with 17 bases lying between them. Overall study results and limits: Prior to infection, memory already included some responding clones, suggesting cross-reactive memory joined. From day 15 to 85, contracting clones were balanced between CD4 and CD8, whereas later expanders leaned toward CD4+.

Researchers used 5'RACE with constant-segment primers to make TCR alpha and TCR beta cDNA libraries that carry sample barcodes and UMIs. MiXCR, run by TCRdb on the 5' RACE reads, gives a single entry per CDR3 protein. Of roughly 450,000 distinct CDR3 sequences listed, 15% to 20% are singletons. This receptor was obtained from an adult woman who had mild COVID-19 (a few samples of this study predate the infection). Cell type and time point are not known. Source material: PBMCs or a T cell subset sorted from them (not recorded which). The chain combines TRBV6-6 with TRBJ2-1; D is perhaps TRBD1 or TRBD2 (5 bases each). The CDR3 DNA reads TGTGCCAGCAGCCCGGGACCGGGCTCCAAGTTCTTC. Its translation is CASSPGPGSKFF.